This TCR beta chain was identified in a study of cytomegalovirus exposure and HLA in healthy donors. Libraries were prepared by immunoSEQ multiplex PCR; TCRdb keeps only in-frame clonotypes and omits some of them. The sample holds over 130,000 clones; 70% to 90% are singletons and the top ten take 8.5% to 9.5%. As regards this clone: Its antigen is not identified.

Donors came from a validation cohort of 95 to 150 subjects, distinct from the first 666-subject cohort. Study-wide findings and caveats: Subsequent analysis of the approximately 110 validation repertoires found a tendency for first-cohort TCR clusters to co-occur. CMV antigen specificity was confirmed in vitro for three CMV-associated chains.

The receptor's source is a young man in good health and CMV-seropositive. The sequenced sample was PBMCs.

The CDR3 region is CASSTDKTSEQYF. The CDR3, as DNA: TGTGCCAGCAGCACCGACAAGACGAGTGAGCAGTACTTC. This chain connects TRBV7-9 to TRBJ2-7; D gene unclear. V lost 5 bases and J lost 7, with 15 bases in between. The CDR3 runs 13 residues. Germline V CDR1 and CDR2: SEHNR, FQNEAQ (reference sequence).